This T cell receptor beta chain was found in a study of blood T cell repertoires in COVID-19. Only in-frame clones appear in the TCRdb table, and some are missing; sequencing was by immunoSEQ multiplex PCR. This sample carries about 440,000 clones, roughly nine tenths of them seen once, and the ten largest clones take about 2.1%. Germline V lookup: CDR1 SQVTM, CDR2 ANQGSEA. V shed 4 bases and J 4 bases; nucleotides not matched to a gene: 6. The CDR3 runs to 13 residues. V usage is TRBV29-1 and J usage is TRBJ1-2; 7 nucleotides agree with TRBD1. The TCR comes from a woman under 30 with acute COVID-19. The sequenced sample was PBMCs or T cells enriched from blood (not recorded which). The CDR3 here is CSVVQDRSYGYTF. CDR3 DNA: TGCAGCGTTGTACAGGACAGGTCCTATGGCTACACCTTC. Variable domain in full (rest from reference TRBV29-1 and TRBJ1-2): SAVISQKPSRDICQRGTSLTIQCQVDSQVTMMFWYRQQPGQSLTLIATANQGSEATYESGFVIDKFPISRPNLTFSTLTVSNMSPEDSSIYLCSVVQDRSYGYTFGSGTRLTVV.